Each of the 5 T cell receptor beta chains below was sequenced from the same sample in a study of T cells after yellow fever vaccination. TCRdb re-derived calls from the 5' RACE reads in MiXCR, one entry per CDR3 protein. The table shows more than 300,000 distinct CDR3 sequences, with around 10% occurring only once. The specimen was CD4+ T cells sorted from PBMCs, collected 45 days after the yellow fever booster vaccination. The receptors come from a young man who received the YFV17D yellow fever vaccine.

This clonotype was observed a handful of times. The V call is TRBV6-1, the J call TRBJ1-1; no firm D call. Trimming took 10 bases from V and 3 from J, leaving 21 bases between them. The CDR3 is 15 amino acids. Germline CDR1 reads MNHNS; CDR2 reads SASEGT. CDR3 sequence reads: CATKRRASMDTEAFF. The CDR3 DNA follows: TGTGCCACGAAGCGCCGGGCCTCAATGGACACTGAAGCTTTCTTT.

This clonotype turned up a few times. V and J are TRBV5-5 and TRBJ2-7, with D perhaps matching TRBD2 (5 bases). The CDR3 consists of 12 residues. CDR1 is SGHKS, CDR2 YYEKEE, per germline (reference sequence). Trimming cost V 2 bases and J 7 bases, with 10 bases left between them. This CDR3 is CASSFLEREQYV. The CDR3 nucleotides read TGTGCCAGCAGCTTCCTTGAGCGGGAGCAGTACGTC.

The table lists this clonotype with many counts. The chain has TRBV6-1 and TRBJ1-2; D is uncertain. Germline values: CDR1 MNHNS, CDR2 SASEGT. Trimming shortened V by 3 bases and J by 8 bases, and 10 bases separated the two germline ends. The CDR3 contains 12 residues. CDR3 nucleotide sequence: TGTGCCAGCAGTGATCCGGGTATCGGCTACACCTTC. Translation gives CASSDPGIGYTF.

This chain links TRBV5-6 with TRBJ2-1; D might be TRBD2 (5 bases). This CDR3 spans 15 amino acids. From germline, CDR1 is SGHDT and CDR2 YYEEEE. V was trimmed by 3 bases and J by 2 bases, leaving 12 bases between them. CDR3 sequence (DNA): TGTGCCAGCAGCTCGAGCGGCACCCCCTACAATGAGCAGTTCTTC. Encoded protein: CASSSSGTPYNEQFF.

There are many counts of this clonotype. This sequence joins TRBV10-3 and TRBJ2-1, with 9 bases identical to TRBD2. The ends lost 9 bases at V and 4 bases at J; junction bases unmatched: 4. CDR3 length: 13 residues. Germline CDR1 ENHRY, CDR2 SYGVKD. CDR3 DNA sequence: TGTGCCATGTCTAGCGGGATTTACAATGAGCAGTTCTTC. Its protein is CAMSSGIYNEQFF.